This entry lists 23 T cell receptor beta chains sequenced from one sample in a study of graft-versus-host responses after intestinal transplantation (dated by TCRdb to the early 2020s). Taken with the paper, the label for time point translates to: cells obtained before transplantation from donor or recipient. Their specific antigens are unknown. The library was obtained by the immunoSEQ multiplex PCR assay. The table was pulled from immuneACCESS by TCRdb, which kept in-frame rearrangements only. Such tables lose some clones; where checked, under half of the loss comes from unresolved V genes, and the rest has no known cause. This sample has approximately 78,000 clones in its table, and 87% of those were observed once. Together, the top ten hold around 8% of the sample. The sample here was unstimulated CD8+ T cells sorted from spleen or lymph node cells, taken before transplant. These receptors all come from a human donor who was the organ donor for an intestinal transplant.

The sample holds a few counts of this clone. This chain connects TRBV28 to TRBJ2-7; 8 nucleotides match TRBD1. V lost 6 bases and J lost 4; bases outside the gene matches: 8. Per germline, CDR1 MDHEN and CDR2 SYDVKM. The CDR3 extends over 14 amino acids. The CDR3 sequence: CASRPGTGPYEQYF. The CDR3 DNA reads TGTGCCAGCAGGCCCGGGACAGGCCCTTACGAGCAGTACTTC. The full variable domain, with the rest looked up from reference TRBV28 and TRBJ2-7, is DVKVTQSSRYLVKRTGEKVFLECVQDMDHENMFWYRQDPGLGLRLIYFSYDVKMKEKGDIPEGYSVSREKKERFSLILESASTNQTSMYLCASRPGTGPYEQYFGPGTRLTVT.

The V call is TRBV6-4, the J call TRBJ1-1; D remains ambiguous. In germline, CDR1 is MRHNA, CDR2 SNTAGT. Trimming cost V 3 bases and J 1 base, with 9 bases left between them. This CDR3 comprises 14 residues. Here the CDR3 reads CASSDGYGNTEAFF. The CDR3 nucleotides read TGTGCCAGCAGTGATGGGTACGGGAACACTGAAGCTTTCTTT.

This clone has only one observation. J is TRBJ1-2 and V is TRBV6-5; D possibly corresponds to TRBD1 (5 bases). V lost 2 bases and J 0 bases, leaving 10 bases between the germline ends. Germline assignment: CDR1 MNHEY and CDR2 SVGAGI. The length of the CDR3 is 15 residues. As DNA, the CDR3 is TGTGCCAGCAGTTACCTGACGGGACCTAACTATGGCTACACCTTC. This sequence encodes CASSYLTGPNYGYTF.

The chain carries TRBV23-1 and TRBJ1-3; D unresolved. TRBV23-1 is flagged as an ORF with uncertain function. The V gene lost 3 bases and the J gene lost 3 bases, with 18 bases spanning the gap. The CDR3 totals 17 residues. In DNA, the CDR3 is TGCGCCAGCAGTCACCATTCACTTAGGTGGGGTGGAAACACCATATATTTT. This sequence encodes CASSHHSLRWGGNTIYF.

The rearrangement joins TRBV5-1 to TRBJ2-1, with 7 nucleotides matching TRBD2. Germline CDR1 SGHRS, CDR2 YFSETQ. The CDR3 length is 13 residues. The trim removed 3 bases at V and 13 bases at J, leaving 10 bases unmatched. CDR3 amino acids: CASSSETSDTQFF. The DNA for the CDR3 is TGCGCCAGCAGCTCCGAAACTAGCGATACTCAGTTCTTC.

The chain is built from TRBV28 and TRBJ1-6; 7 nucleotides match TRBD1. The CDR3 contains 13 residues. The germline V gene has CDR1 MDHEN and CDR2 SYDVKM. Trimming cost V 5 bases and J 8 bases; bases outside gene matches: 3. The CDR3 loop is CASSPQGDSPLHF. CDR3 bases: TGTGCCAGCAGTCCCCAGGGGGATTCACCCCTCCACTTT.

The chain employs TRBV27 and TRBJ2-2; 7 bases line up with TRBD1. The CDR3 extends over 16 amino acids. The J segment lost 6 bases and the V segment lost 6 bases, leaving 13 bases of the junction unmatched. The germline V gene encodes CDR1 MNHEY and CDR2 SMNVEV (reference sequence). CDR3 DNA: TGTGCCAGCAGGAATAGAGGCAGGGGGAATGCCGGGGAGCTGTTTTTT. Translated: CASRNRGRGNAGELFF.

J is TRBJ2-5 and V is TRBV27; tentative D call: TRBD2 (6 bases). This CDR3 spans 13 amino acids. Trimming cost V 7 bases and J 7 bases, with 16 bases left between them. CDR1 is MNHEY and CDR2 is SMNVEV in the germline V gene (reference sequence). CDR3 region: CASTLTFGGTQYF. The CDR3, as DNA: TGTGCCAGCACGTTAACTTTCGGGGGGACCCAGTACTTC.

CDR3 sequence: CSAGLNTEAFF. DNA of the CDR3: TGCAGTGCGGGCCTTAACACTGAAGCTTTCTTT. The chain carries TRBV20-1 and TRBJ1-1; D gene ambiguous. Trimming stripped 6 bases from V and 2 bases from J, with 7 bases between. The CDR3 extends over 11 amino acids. Germline V CDR1 and CDR2: DFQATT, SNEGSKA (reference sequence).

The chain employs TRBV10-3 and TRBJ2-3; weak D call: TRBD2 (5 bases). V was pared by 10 bases and J by 4 bases, with 12 bases between. This CDR3 contains 12 residues. The V gene's germline CDR1 is ENHRY and CDR2 SYGVKD. CDR3 protein: CATASRADTQYF. Written as DNA, the CDR3 is TGTGCCACCGCTTCGCGGGCAGATACGCAGTATTTT.

The V call is TRBV29-1, the J call TRBJ1-2; 7 bases line up with TRBD1. The trim removed 5 bases at V and 4 bases at J, leaving 10 bases unmatched. CDR1 and CDR2 (germline): SQVTM, ANQGSEA. The CDR3 has 14 amino acids. CDR3 protein: CSVQKAAGGYGYTF. DNA of the CDR3: TGCAGCGTTCAGAAAGCGGCAGGGGGCTATGGCTACACCTTC.

The genes are TRBV19 and TRBJ2-1; a possible D gene is TRBD1 (5 bases). Germline-derived CDR1 and CDR2 are LNHDA and SQIVND (reference sequence). CDR3 size: 12 residues. Trimming shortened V by 9 bases and J by 7 bases, and 13 bases separated the two germline ends. The CDR3 DNA reads TGTGCCAGCGGAGATACAGGTAATGAGCAGTTCTTC. Encoded protein: CASGDTGNEQFF.

The chain joins TRBV7-9 to TRBJ2-7, with unresolved D. Germline V lookup: CDR1 SEHNR, CDR2 FQNEAQ (reference sequence). With 3 bases removed from V and 3 bases from J, the gap between germline ends came to 15 bases. This CDR3 is built from 15 residues. This chain's CDR3 is CASSFISDWSYEQYF. CDR3 nucleotides: TGTGCCAGCAGCTTCATTTCTGACTGGAGCTACGAGCAGTACTTC.

V usage is TRBV7-9 and J usage is TRBJ2-5, with unresolved D. The CDR3 covers 11 residues. V dropped 4 bases and J dropped 4 bases, with 4 bases sitting between them. Germline V CDR1 and CDR2: SEHNR, FQNEAQ (reference sequence). The CDR3 here is CASSSIETQYF. The CDR3 nucleotides read TGTGCCAGCAGCTCCATAGAGACCCAGTACTTC.

The chain carries TRBV6-6 and TRBJ1-6; no clear D gene. CDR1 and CDR2 (germline): MNHNY, SVGAGI (reference sequence). Trimming left V 5 bases short and J 5 bases short, with 13 bases between. CDR3 size: 15 residues. DNA of the CDR3: TGTGCCAGCAGTACCGGCTTCCTTGATAATTCACCCCTCCACTTT. This gives the protein CASSTGFLDNSPLHF.

The CDR3 DNA follows: TGTGCCAGCAGTGATGACAGGCAAGAGACCCAGTACTTC. Its translation is CASSDDRQETQYF. This chain uses TRBV6-5 with TRBJ2-5; weak D call: TRBD1 (6 bases). The germline V and J ends were trimmed by 5 bases and 2 bases, with 9 bases remaining between them. Germline CDR1 reads MNHEY; CDR2 reads SVGAGI. The CDR3 covers 13 residues.

The chain recombines TRBV7-9 with TRBJ2-3, with D possibly being TRBD1 or TRBD2 (5 bases each). The V and J ends lost 2 bases and 0 bases respectively, with 12 bases between them. The germline CDR1 and CDR2 sequences are SEHNR and FQNEAQ (reference sequence). This CDR3 spans 16 amino acids. CDR3 DNA: TGTGCCAGCAGCTTATGGGGGTCCTCTAGCACAGATACGCAGTATTTT. Amino acids: CASSLWGSSSTDTQYF.

The rearrangement joins TRBV4-2 to TRBJ1-6; D uncertain. The germline CDR1 and CDR2 sequences are LGHNA and YNFKEQ. CDR3 length: 16 amino acids. The ends were cut back, 1 base at V and 7 bases at J, with 14 bases in the middle. The CDR3: CASSQAIGLLNSPLHF. In nucleotides, the CDR3 is TGTGCCAGCAGCCAAGCCATCGGGTTACTGAATTCACCCCTCCACTTT.

The chain links TRBV2 to TRBJ2-7, with D unclear. The CDR3 is made up of 13 amino acids. The V gene's germline CDR1 is SNHLY and CDR2 FYNNEI. Trimming removed 0 bases at V and 3 bases at J, with 6 bases between. CDR3: CASSEAHGYEQYF. CDR3 nucleotide sequence: TGTGCCAGCAGTGAAGCGCACGGCTACGAGCAGTACTTC.

The chain links TRBV6-4 to TRBJ1-1, with a possible D match to TRBD1 (5 bases). V was clipped by 3 bases and J by 4 bases, with 9 bases between them. The germline CDR1 and CDR2 sequences are MRHNA and SNTAGT. CDR3 size: 13 residues. The DNA of the CDR3 is TGTGCCAGCAGTGAGTGGGGGAGCACTGAAGCTTTCTTT. Amino acid sequence: CASSEWGSTEAFF.

This chain uses TRBV7-6 with TRBJ1-1, with TRBD1 matching over 11 bases. The CDR3 sequence is 16 residues long. Germline trimming cut 5 bases from V and 1 base from J; bases unmatched to any gene: 6. Germline CDR1 SGHVS, CDR2 FNYEAQ. CDR3 nucleotide sequence: TGTGCCAGCAGCACCGGGACAGGGGGAGAGAACACTGAAGCTTTCTTT. The encoded protein is CASSTGTGGENTEAFF.

This chain connects TRBV5-4 to TRBJ2-2; 7 bases are a match to TRBD1. The CDR3 runs 13 residues. Germline CDR1 SGHNT, CDR2 YYREEE (reference sequence). The trim removed 2 bases at V and 6 bases at J, leaving 1 base unmatched. CDR3 region: CASSFTGAGELFF. For the CDR3, the DNA is TGTGCCAGCAGCTTTACAGGGGCCGGGGAGCTGTTTTTT.

This chain connects TRBV7-9 to TRBJ1-3, with 12 bases lining up with TRBD1. With 6 bases clipped from V and 2 bases from J, the junction kept 14 bases outside the gene matches. Germline assignment: CDR1 SEHNR and CDR2 FQNEAQ (reference sequence). The CDR3 covers 19 residues. The CDR3 DNA reads as TGTGCCAGCAGACCTCCGGGACAGGGGGCTAGTTGGGCTGGAAACACCATATATTTT. It encodes CASRPPGQGASWAGNTIYF.